These 9 T cell receptor beta chains were sequenced from one sample in a study of cytomegalovirus exposure and HLA in healthy donors. Amplification used 60 Vbeta primers and 13 Jbeta primers. Sequencing was performed with immunoSEQ multiplex PCR; in TCRdb, only in-frame clones are kept and a portion is missing. The table lists about 170,000 clones, 65% to 75% of them singletons, with less than 2.5% in the top ten. Sequenced input: PBMCs. The receptors here all came from a human donor in good health.

The rearrangement links TRBV6-1 to TRBJ2-5, with a possible D match to TRBD1 (5 bases). The CDR3 extends over 14 amino acids. The germline CDR1 and CDR2 sequences are MNHNS and SASEGT. Trimming shortened V by 8 bases and J by 1 base, and 14 bases separated the two germline ends. The CDR3 nucleotides are TGTGCCAGCTCAATATGGGGCAGCCAAGAGACCCAGTACTTC. Translating gives CASSIWGSQETQYF.

The chain recombines TRBV4-2 with TRBJ2-1; 8 nucleotides match TRBD1. The ends lost 4 bases at V and 5 bases at J; junction bases unmatched: 13. In germline, CDR1 is LGHNA, CDR2 YNFKEQ. The CDR3 length is 17 residues. CDR3 amino acids: CASSPLGGDRSNNEQFF. As DNA, the CDR3 is TGTGCCAGCAGCCCGCTGGGCGGGGACAGGTCGAACAATGAGCAGTTCTTC.

The chain joins TRBV6-5 to TRBJ1-1, with D possibly being TRBD1 (6 bases). The CDR3 runs to 14 residues. Germline CDR1 is MNHEY and CDR2 is SVGAGI. V was trimmed by 6 bases and J by 2 bases, leaving 13 bases between them. The CDR3 sequence: CASSQGWANTEAFF. In nucleotides, the CDR3 is TGTGCCAGCAGCCAGGGGTGGGCAAACACTGAAGCTTTCTTT.

This chain uses TRBV9 with TRBJ2-7; a possible D gene is TRBD1 (5 bases). CDR1 is SGDLS and CDR2 is YYNGEE in the germline V gene. Trimming pared 5 bases from V and 0 bases from J, leaving 24 bases between. The CDR3 extends over 18 amino acids. For the CDR3, the DNA is TGTGCCAGCAGTCCAGGGAATCTCGAATTCAGGAGCTCCTACGAGCAGTACTTC. Translated, it gives CASSPGNLEFRSSYEQYF.

V and J are TRBV30 and TRBJ1-1, with TRBD1 as a possible D gene (6 bases). Trimming left V 3 bases short and J 2 bases short, with 13 bases between. CDR1 GTSNPN and CDR2 SVGIG come from the germline V gene (reference sequence). The CDR3 covers 14 residues. The CDR3 here is CAWRGTTGNTEAFF. DNA for the CDR3: TGTGCCTGGAGGGGGACGACAGGTAACACTGAAGCTTTCTTT.

This clone was seen just once. The V and J genes are TRBV5-1 and TRBJ1-1; 7 bases match TRBD1. The trim removed 4 bases at V and 8 bases at J, leaving 14 bases unmatched. Germline V gives CDR1 SGHRS, CDR2 YFSETQ. CDR3 length equals 15 residues. The CDR3 DNA sequence: TGCGCCAGCAGCGTCTTAACCTCCGGGACAGCCGAAGCTTTCTTT. Its protein product is CASSVLTSGTAEAFF.

The V gene is TRBV13, the J gene TRBJ2-5; 9 bases are shared with TRBD1. The CDR3 contains 16 residues. V shed 5 bases and J 2 bases; nucleotides not matched to a gene: 9. The germline V gene has CDR1 PRHDT and CDR2 FYEKMQ (reference sequence). CDR3 coding DNA: TGTGCCAGCAGCGCTGGGACAGGGAGGGAGCAAGAGACCCAGTACTTC. Translating it yields CASSAGTGREQETQYF.

The chain is built from TRBV20-1 and TRBJ2-7; D not resolved. The V gene's germline CDR1 is DFQATT and CDR2 SNEGSKA (reference sequence). The CDR3 is 11 amino acids. Trimming cost V 6 bases and J 3 bases, with 9 bases left between them. The CDR3 loop is CSASDNYEQYF. The CDR3 coding sequence is TGCAGTGCCTCCGACAACTACGAGCAGTACTTC.

This clone appeared once. This sequence joins TRBV6-1 and TRBJ2-5; D unresolved. Trimming removed 4 bases at V and 1 base at J, with 13 bases between. The CDR3 length is 15 residues. CDR1 is MNHNS and CDR2 is SASEGT in the germline V gene. As DNA, the CDR3 is TGTGCCAGCAGTGTTTCGGCGGATCGCCAAGAGACCCAGTACTTC. Residues: CASSVSADRQETQYF.